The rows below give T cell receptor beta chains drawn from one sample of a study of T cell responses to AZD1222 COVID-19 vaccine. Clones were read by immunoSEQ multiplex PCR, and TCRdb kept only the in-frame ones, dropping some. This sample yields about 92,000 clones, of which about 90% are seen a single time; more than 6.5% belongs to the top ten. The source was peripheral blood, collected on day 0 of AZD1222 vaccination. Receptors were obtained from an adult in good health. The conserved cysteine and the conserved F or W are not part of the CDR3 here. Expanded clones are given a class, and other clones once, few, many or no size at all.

CDR3aa: ASSPQYQETQY
j_gene: TRBJ2-5
abundance: -
v_gene: TRBV18

CDR3aa: ASSNRVAEAF
j_gene: TRBJ1-1
abundance: -
v_gene: TRBV19

CDR3aa: ASSWQGPRPLH
j_gene: TRBJ1-6
abundance: once
v_gene: TRBV19

CDR3aa: ATSADRVGTDTQY
j_gene: TRBJ2-3
abundance: once
v_gene: TRBV15

CDR3aa: ASSTGRGQPQH
j_gene: TRBJ1-5
abundance: -
v_gene: TRBV7-7

CDR3aa: ATSMGRFYGYT
j_gene: TRBJ1-2
abundance: -
v_gene: TRBV15

CDR3aa: ASTVLDTQNTEAF
j_gene: TRBJ1-1
abundance: -
v_gene: TRBV2

CDR3aa: ASSLERVGQGCL
j_gene: TRBJ2-7
abundance: -
v_gene: TRBV5-1

CDR3aa: ASSLGAGYEQY
j_gene: TRBJ2-7
abundance: -
v_gene: TRBV11-3

CDR3aa: ASKETGTPNQPQH
j_gene: TRBJ1-5
abundance: -
v_gene: TRBV2

CDR3aa: ASSLYLDRRNIQY
j_gene: TRBJ2-4
abundance: -
v_gene: TRBV28

CDR3aa: ASSFGSSGNTIY
j_gene: TRBJ1-3
abundance: -
v_gene: TRBV7-3

CDR3aa: ATSRAPEDHEKLF
j_gene: TRBJ1-4
abundance: -
v_gene: TRBV15

CDR3aa: ASSRSGQGASNEQF
j_gene: TRBJ2-1
abundance: -
v_gene: TRBV7-8

CDR3aa: ASSLKLAGGQYEQY
j_gene: TRBJ2-7
abundance: -
v_gene: TRBV5-1

CDR3aa: ATMPSRDRDHNSPLH
j_gene: TRBJ1-6
abundance: -
v_gene: TRBV24-1

CDR3aa: ASSRRQGSGTEAF
j_gene: TRBJ1-1
abundance: -
v_gene: TRBV27

CDR3aa: ASSPLAALNSPLH
j_gene: TRBJ1-6
abundance: -
v_gene: TRBV18

CDR3aa: ASSRGQLDQPQH
j_gene: TRBJ1-5
abundance: -
v_gene: TRBV6-5

CDR3aa: SASNTSGYNEQF
j_gene: TRBJ2-1
abundance: -
v_gene: TRBV20-1

CDR3aa: ASSQTGGGQETQY
j_gene: TRBJ2-5
abundance: -
v_gene: TRBV6-5

CDR3aa: ASSEGLAGGTDTQY
j_gene: TRBJ2-3
abundance: -
v_gene: TRBV5-1

CDR3aa: ASSPGTSPRNEQF
j_gene: TRBJ2-1
abundance: -
v_gene: TRBV7-3

CDR3aa: ACNRDSSGNTIY
j_gene: TRBJ1-3
abundance: -
v_gene: TRBV30

CDR3aa: ASSPNTGGGSEAF
j_gene: TRBJ1-1
abundance: -
v_gene: TRBV3-1/TRBV3-2

CDR3aa: ASSLLNTEAF
j_gene: TRBJ1-1
abundance: -
v_gene: TRBV5-6

CDR3aa: ASSLTQYEQY
j_gene: TRBJ2-7
abundance: -
v_gene: TRBV7-2

CDR3aa: ASSQEGLAGGPSSYNEQF
j_gene: TRBJ2-1
abundance: few
v_gene: TRBV3-1/TRBV3-2

CDR3aa: ASSSVPQTWYNEQF
j_gene: TRBJ2-1
abundance: -
v_gene: TRBV5-1

CDR3aa: ASSQLGLAGGQETQY
j_gene: TRBJ2-5
abundance: -
v_gene: TRBV3-1/TRBV3-2

CDR3aa: ASSYSGGRTGELF
j_gene: TRBJ2-2
abundance: few
v_gene: TRBV6-2/TRBV6-3

CDR3aa: ASSQGPSSGNTIY
j_gene: TRBJ1-3
abundance: -
v_gene: TRBV7-7

CDR3aa: ASSLAGRGRFWQETQY
j_gene: TRBJ2-5
abundance: -
v_gene: TRBV5-5

CDR3aa: ASSRPGVYGYT
j_gene: TRBJ1-2
abundance: -
v_gene: TRBV12-3/TRBV12-4

CDR3aa: ASSDSANYGYT
j_gene: TRBJ1-2
abundance: -
v_gene: TRBV2

CDR3aa: ASSPIGQGGGNTIY
j_gene: TRBJ1-3
abundance: -
v_gene: TRBV7-9

CDR3aa: ASSVRSPTDTQY
j_gene: TRBJ2-3
abundance: -
v_gene: TRBV7-9